This T cell receptor (beta chain) was retrieved from a study of blood T cell repertoires in COVID-19. Study background: Material from acute and convalescent COVID-19 was sourced from the United States, Italy and Spain. In each case, the material was cDNA or gDNA derived from T cells, B-cell-depleted T cells, or PBMCs.

Trimming took 1 base from V and 2 from J, leaving 6 bases between them. The CDR3 covers 15 residues. The germline gives CDR1 MNHEY, CDR2 SMNVEV (reference sequence). As originally analysed: By means of reference gene primer amplification, nucleated cell counts were estimated. Assay: immunoSEQ multiplex PCR; the TCRdb copy retains only in-frame clones and omits some. That table gives V, J and clone size, and the DNA gave D and trimming. The table shows roughly 65,000 clones, with approximately 95% occurring only once. This receptor was obtained from a man aged 70 or older with active COVID-19. Source material: peripheral blood. V usage is TRBV27 and J usage is TRBJ2-6, with D possibly matching TRBD2 (6 bases). The CDR3, as DNA: TGTGCCAGCAGTTTATGGGGGGCTGGGGCCAACGTCCTGACTTTC. Its translation: CASSLWGAGANVLTF.